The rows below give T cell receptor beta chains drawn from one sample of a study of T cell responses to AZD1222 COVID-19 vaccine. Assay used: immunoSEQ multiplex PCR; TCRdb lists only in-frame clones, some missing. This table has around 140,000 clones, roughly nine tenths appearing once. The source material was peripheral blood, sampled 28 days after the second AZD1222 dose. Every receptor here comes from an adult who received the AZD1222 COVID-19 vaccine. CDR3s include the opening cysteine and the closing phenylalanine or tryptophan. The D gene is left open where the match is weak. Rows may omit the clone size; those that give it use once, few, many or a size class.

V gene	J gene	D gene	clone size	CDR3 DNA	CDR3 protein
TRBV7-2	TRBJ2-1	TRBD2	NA	TGTGCCAGCAGCTCCACCGGGACTAGCTCCTACAATGAGCAGTTCTTC	CASSSTGTSSYNEQFF
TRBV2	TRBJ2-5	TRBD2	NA	TGTGCCAGCAGTGTACTAGCGGATCAAGAGACCCAGTACTTC	CASSVLADQETQYF
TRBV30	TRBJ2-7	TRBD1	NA	TGTGCCTCTAACAGGGGTGTATGGGAGCAGTACTTC	CASNRGVWEQYF
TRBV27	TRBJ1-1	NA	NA	TGTGCCAGCAGTTTCGGCTCCCCCGGGACTGAAGCTTTCTTT	CASSFGSPGTEAFF
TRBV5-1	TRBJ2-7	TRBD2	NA	TGCGCCAGCAGCTTGGACCCTAGCGGGAGCTACGAGCAGTACTTC	CASSLDPSGSYEQYF
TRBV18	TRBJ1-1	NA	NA	TGTGCCAGCTCACCGAACAGGAACACTGAAGCTTTCTTT	CASSPNRNTEAFF
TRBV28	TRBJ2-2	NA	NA	TGTGCCAGCAGACTAACTAGAAGCAACGGGGAGCTGTTTTTT	CASRLTRSNGELFF
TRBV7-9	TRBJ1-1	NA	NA	TGTGCCAGCAGCTTAGGGGGACGGACGTGGGACACTGAAGCTTTCTTT	CASSLGGRTWDTEAFF
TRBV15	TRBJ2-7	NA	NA	TGTGCCACGGGAATGGGGGGTTACCACGAGCAGTACTTC	CATGMGGYHEQYF
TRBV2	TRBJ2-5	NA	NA	TGTGCCATCCTCTTGCGGCTACTGAAGACCCAGTACTTC	CAILLRLLKTQYF
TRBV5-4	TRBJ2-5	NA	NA	TGTGCCAGCAGCCGAAAGGTTGAGGGTCTGGGTTTAGAGACCCAGTACTTC	CASSRKVEGLGLETQYF
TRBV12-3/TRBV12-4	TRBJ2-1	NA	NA	TGTGCCAGCGGATACAATGAGCAGTTCTTC	CASGYNEQFF
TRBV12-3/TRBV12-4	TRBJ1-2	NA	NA	TGTGCCAGCAGTTTATGGACGCACGGCTACACCTTC	CASSLWTHGYTF
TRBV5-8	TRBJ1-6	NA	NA	TGTGCCAGCAGCTTGGCCAAGAATTCACCCCTCCACTTT	CASSLAKNSPLHF
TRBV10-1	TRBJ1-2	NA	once	TGCGCCAGCAGTGAGACGGCAGACTATGGCTACACCTTC	CASSETADYGYTF
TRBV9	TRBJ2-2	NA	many	TGTGCCAGCAGCATAACAGGGACCGGGGAGCTGTTTTTT	CASSITGTGELFF
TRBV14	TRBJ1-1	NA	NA	TGTGCCAGCAGCCAAGTCCAGGGCTTTATGAACACTGAAGCTTTCTTT	CASSQVQGFMNTEAFF
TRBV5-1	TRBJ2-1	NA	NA	TGCGCCAGCAGCCAACCGAGGCTGGTCGCCAATGAGCAGTTCTTC	CASSQPRLVANEQFF
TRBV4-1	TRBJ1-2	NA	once	TGCGCCAGCAGCCGGAGCGATCCTAGGTATGGCTACACCTTC	CASSRSDPRYGYTF
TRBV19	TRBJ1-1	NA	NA	TGTGCCAGTAGTATTCGTAGTAGAGCTTTCTTT	CASSIRSRAFF
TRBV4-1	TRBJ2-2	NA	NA	TGCGCCAGCAAGGGGACAGCGGGGGAGAACACCGGGGAGCTGTTTTTT	CASKGTAGENTGELFF
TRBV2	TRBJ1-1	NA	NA	TGTGCCCTAACCCCCGGGGCGAGGGGGAACACTGAAGCTTTCTTT	CALTPGARGNTEAFF
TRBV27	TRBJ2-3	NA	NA	TGTGCCAGCGGTAGTTGGGGGGCTGCAGATACGCAGTATTTT	CASGSWGAADTQYF
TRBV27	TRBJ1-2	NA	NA	TGTGCCAGCAGTTTATCTTTTTTCCCCCCTAACTATGGCTACACCTTC	CASSLSFFPPNYGYTF
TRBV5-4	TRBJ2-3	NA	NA	TGTGCCAGCAGCTTGGAGCCTAGCACAGATACGCAGTATTTT	CASSLEPSTDTQYF
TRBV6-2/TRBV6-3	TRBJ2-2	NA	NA	TGTGCCAGCAGTTCCCTCGGACGGTTGAACACCGGGGAGCTGTTTTTT	CASSSLGRLNTGELFF
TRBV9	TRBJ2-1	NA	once	TGTGCCAGCAGCGTGACGGGGGAGATCAACTACAATGAGCAGTTCTTC	CASSVTGEINYNEQFF
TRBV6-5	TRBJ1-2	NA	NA	TGTGCCAGCAGGGACAGCTATGGCTACACCTTC	CASRDSYGYTF
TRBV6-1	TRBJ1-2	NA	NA	TGTGCCAGCAGTGAAGTGACAACAGGGAACTATGGCTACACCTTC	CASSEVTTGNYGYTF
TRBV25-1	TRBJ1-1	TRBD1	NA	TGTGCCAGCAGTGAAGTGGGACAGGGAGGTGCTGAAGCTTTCTTT	CASSEVGQGGAEAFF
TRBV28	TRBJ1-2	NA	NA	TGTGCCAGCAGTTTTTCCGGGCGGGGCTACACCTTC	CASSFSGRGYTF
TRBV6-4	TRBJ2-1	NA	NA	TGTGCCAGCAGTAAAGAGAGCAGCTCCTACAATGAGCAGTTCTTC	CASSKESSSYNEQFF
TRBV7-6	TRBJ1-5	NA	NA	TGTGCCAGCAGCAGAGGCCCCAATCAGCCCCAGCATTTT	CASSRGPNQPQHF
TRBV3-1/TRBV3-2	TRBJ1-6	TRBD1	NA	TGTGCCAGCAGCCCAGGGACAGTCTATAATTCACCCCTCCACTTT	CASSPGTVYNSPLHF
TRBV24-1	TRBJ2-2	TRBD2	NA	TGTGCCACCAGTGAGACTAGCGGGAGGTTAGAACGGACCGGGGAGCTGTTTTTT	CATSETSGRLERTGELFF
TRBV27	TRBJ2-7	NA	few	TGTGCCAGCAGCCGTAGTTTGGCCTACGAGCAGTACTTC	CASSRSLAYEQYF
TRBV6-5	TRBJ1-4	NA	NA	TGTGCCAGCACCGCGGGGGGGGAAAAACTGTTTTTT	CASTAGGEKLFF
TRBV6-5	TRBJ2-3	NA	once	TGTGCCAGCAAGACAGGAAGCACAGATACGCAGTATTTT	CASKTGSTDTQYF
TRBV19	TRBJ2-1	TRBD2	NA	TGTGCCAGTAGTCCCAGAACTAGCGGAGACTACAATGAGCAGTTCTTC	CASSPRTSGDYNEQFF